A selection of T cell receptor beta chains follows, all from one sample in a study of T cell responses to AZD1222 COVID-19 vaccine. Sequenced by immunoSEQ multiplex PCR; TCRdb stores in-frame clones only, minus some. The profile shows about 87,000 clones, around 91% of them singletons. The sample in question was peripheral blood, obtained on day 0 of AZD1222 vaccination. The receptors stem from an adult in good health. The CDR3 runs from the conserved cysteine through the conserved F or W. The order of the fields is D gene, clone size, V gene, J gene, CDR3 protein, CDR3 DNA. The D gene is left open where the match is weak. Clone size appears in some rows only: once, few, many, or a class for an expanded clone.

D gene: .; clone size: .; V gene: TRBV7-9; J gene: TRBJ2-4; CDR3 protein: CASSLEISRKYF; CDR3 DNA: TGTGCCAGCAGCTTAGAAATTAGCAGAAAGTACTTC
D gene: .; clone size: .; V gene: TRBV11-2; J gene: TRBJ1-2; CDR3 protein: CASSRERNQDYGYTF; CDR3 DNA: TGTGCCAGCAGCCGCGAGAGGAATCAAGACTATGGCTACACCTTC
D gene: .; clone size: .; V gene: TRBV10-3; J gene: TRBJ1-2; CDR3 protein: CAISDSATNYGYTF; CDR3 DNA: TGTGCCATCAGTGACTCGGCTACTAACTATGGCTACACCTTC
D gene: .; clone size: .; V gene: TRBV5-1; J gene: TRBJ1-1; CDR3 protein: CASSLAGQNTEAFF; CDR3 DNA: TGCGCCAGCAGCTTGGCAGGGCAGAACACTGAAGCTTTCTTT
D gene: TRBD1; clone size: .; V gene: TRBV7-3; J gene: TRBJ2-1; CDR3 protein: CASSHPTGLGNEQFF; CDR3 DNA: TGTGCCAGCAGCCACCCGACAGGGTTAGGCAATGAGCAGTTCTTC
D gene: .; clone size: .; V gene: TRBV6-5; J gene: TRBJ2-2; CDR3 protein: CASSRTLGTGELFF; CDR3 DNA: TGTGCCAGCAGCCGCACTCTGGGGACCGGGGAGCTGTTTTTT
D gene: .; clone size: .; V gene: TRBV29-1; J gene: TRBJ2-3; CDR3 protein: CSVVVVEWGPGSTDTQYF; CDR3 DNA: TGCAGCGTTGTGGTGGTGGAGTGGGGTCCAGGGAGCACAGATACGCAGTATTTT
D gene: .; clone size: once; V gene: TRBV5-1; J gene: TRBJ2-5; CDR3 protein: CASSLGGVQETQYF; CDR3 DNA: TGCGCCAGCAGCTTGGGAGGGGTCCAAGAGACCCAGTACTTC
D gene: .; clone size: .; V gene: TRBV7-8; J gene: TRBJ2-5; CDR3 protein: CACMTRAQETQYF; CDR3 DNA: TGTGCCTGCATGACCAGGGCGCAAGAGACCCAGTACTTC
D gene: .; clone size: .; V gene: TRBV27; J gene: TRBJ1-5; CDR3 protein: CASRTGGQPQHF; CDR3 DNA: TGTGCCAGCAGGACCGGGGGGCAGCCCCAGCATTTT
D gene: .; clone size: .; V gene: TRBV4-1; J gene: TRBJ2-2; CDR3 protein: CASTPWSRGNTGELFF; CDR3 DNA: TGCGCCAGCACTCCGTGGTCCAGGGGGAACACCGGGGAGCTGTTTTTT
D gene: .; clone size: once; V gene: TRBV11-1; J gene: TRBJ1-2; CDR3 protein: CASSRGEGGYTF; CDR3 DNA: TGTGCCAGCAGCCGGGGTGAAGGTGGCTACACCTTC
D gene: .; clone size: once; V gene: TRBV28; J gene: TRBJ1-1; CDR3 protein: CASSLKAGITRGAFF; CDR3 DNA: TGTGCCAGCAGCCTCAAGGCAGGGATAACGAGGGGAGCTTTCTTT
D gene: .; clone size: .; V gene: TRBV5-4; J gene: TRBJ1-2; CDR3 protein: CASSPTGGLGYTF; CDR3 DNA: TGTGCCAGCAGCCCGACAGGTGGCTTGGGCTACACCTTC
D gene: TRBD1; clone size: .; V gene: TRBV19; J gene: TRBJ1-1; CDR3 protein: CASSISGTAIWTEAFF; CDR3 DNA: TGTGCCAGTAGTATATCAGGGACAGCAATATGGACTGAAGCTTTCTTT
D gene: TRBD1; clone size: .; V gene: TRBV19; J gene: TRBJ2-5; CDR3 protein: CASSISGQGGSGQTQYF; CDR3 DNA: TGTGCCAGTAGTATTTCCGGACAGGGTGGTTCCGGGCAGACCCAGTACTTC
D gene: .; clone size: .; V gene: TRBV4-3; J gene: TRBJ1-5; CDR3 protein: CASSQDSSGGQPQHF; CDR3 DNA: TGCGCCAGCAGCCAAGATTCGTCCGGGGGCCAGCCCCAGCATTTT
D gene: TRBD1; clone size: .; V gene: TRBV25-1; J gene: TRBJ2-7; CDR3 protein: CASTPREDRGYEQYF; CDR3 DNA: TGTGCCAGCACCCCCCGGGAGGACAGGGGTTACGAGCAGTACTTC
D gene: .; clone size: .; V gene: TRBV5-1; J gene: TRBJ2-5; CDR3 protein: CASSFRYQETQYF; CDR3 DNA: TGCGCCAGCAGCTTCCGGTACCAAGAGACCCAGTACTTC
D gene: .; clone size: .; V gene: TRBV5-5; J gene: TRBJ2-3; CDR3 protein: CASSLSGGLTDTQYF; CDR3 DNA: TGTGCCAGCAGCTTGAGCGGAGGCCTGACAGATACGCAGTATTTT
D gene: .; clone size: few; V gene: TRBV7-2; J gene: TRBJ1-3; CDR3 protein: CASSLVGGTGNTIYF; CDR3 DNA: TGTGCCAGCAGCTTAGTCGGGGGCACTGGAAACACCATATATTTT
D gene: TRBD1; clone size: .; V gene: TRBV7-2; J gene: TRBJ1-2; CDR3 protein: CASSLQSDRGLVGYTF; CDR3 DNA: TGTGCCAGCAGCCTACAATCAGACAGGGGGCTAGTAGGCTACACCTTC
D gene: .; clone size: once; V gene: TRBV4-1; J gene: TRBJ1-2; CDR3 protein: CASSHLSGGYTF; CDR3 DNA: TGCGCCAGCAGCCACCTAAGTGGAGGCTACACCTTC
D gene: .; clone size: .; V gene: TRBV18; J gene: TRBJ1-5; CDR3 protein: CASSPGVNSNQPQHF; CDR3 DNA: TGTGCCAGCTCTCCAGGGGTCAACAGCAATCAGCCCCAGCATTTT
D gene: .; clone size: .; V gene: TRBV7-6; J gene: TRBJ1-2; CDR3 protein: CASSLAGGGAMNYGYTF; CDR3 DNA: TGTGCCAGCAGCTTAGCTGGTGGAGGTGCAATGAACTATGGCTACACCTTC
D gene: .; clone size: .; V gene: TRBV9; J gene: TRBJ2-3; CDR3 protein: CASSARGGGTDTQYF; CDR3 DNA: TGTGCCAGCAGCGCGCGAGGGGGTGGCACAGATACGCAGTATTTT
D gene: .; clone size: .; V gene: TRBV5-1; J gene: TRBJ2-6; CDR3 protein: CASSVSDSGANVLTF; CDR3 DNA: TGCGCCAGCAGCGTGAGCGACTCTGGGGCCAACGTCCTGACTTTC
D gene: TRBD1; clone size: once; V gene: TRBV5-1; J gene: TRBJ2-2; CDR3 protein: CASSYDRGPGELFF; CDR3 DNA: TGCGCCAGCAGCTACGACAGGGGTCCCGGGGAGCTGTTTTTT
D gene: TRBD1; clone size: few; V gene: TRBV12-3/TRBV12-4; J gene: TRBJ2-7; CDR3 protein: CASSSDRAVLGF; CDR3 DNA: TGTGCCAGCAGTTCCGACAGGGCCGTCCTCGGCTTC
D gene: .; clone size: .; V gene: TRBV20-1; J gene: TRBJ2-1; CDR3 protein: CSASSAWSYNEQFF; CDR3 DNA: TGCAGTGCTAGTAGTGCGTGGTCCTACAATGAGCAGTTCTTC
D gene: TRBD1; clone size: .; V gene: TRBV5-1; J gene: TRBJ2-1; CDR3 protein: CASTPGTASSYNEQFF; CDR3 DNA: TGCGCCAGCACCCCGGGGACAGCCAGCTCCTACAATGAGCAGTTCTTC
D gene: .; clone size: .; V gene: TRBV6-2/TRBV6-3; J gene: TRBJ2-7; CDR3 protein: CASSYPGRAYEQYF; CDR3 DNA: TGTGCCAGCAGTTACCCTGGAAGGGCCTACGAGCAGTACTTC
D gene: .; clone size: few; V gene: TRBV4-3; J gene: TRBJ2-3; CDR3 protein: CASSQEVSPNTQYF; CDR3 DNA: TGCGCCAGCAGCCAAGAAGTTAGTCCAAATACGCAGTATTTT
D gene: .; clone size: .; V gene: TRBV7-2; J gene: TRBJ2-7; CDR3 protein: CASSLAQGGTRSYEQYF; CDR3 DNA: TGTGCCAGCAGCTTAGCTCAGGGGGGAACCCGCTCCTACGAGCAGTACTTC
D gene: TRBD1; clone size: .; V gene: TRBV2; J gene: TRBJ1-2; CDR3 protein: CASRPGTGELGYTF; CDR3 DNA: TGTGCCAGCAGACCCGGGACAGGGGAGCTAGGCTACACCTTC
D gene: .; clone size: .; V gene: TRBV27; J gene: TRBJ2-2; CDR3 protein: CASSLSQVNTGELFF; CDR3 DNA: TGTGCCAGCAGTTTAAGTCAGGTGAACACCGGGGAGCTGTTTTTT
D gene: .; clone size: .; V gene: TRBV19; J gene: TRBJ2-1; CDR3 protein: CASIGDEQFF; CDR3 DNA: TGTGCCAGTATCGGCGATGAGCAGTTCTTC
D gene: .; clone size: once; V gene: TRBV29-1; J gene: TRBJ2-3; CDR3 protein: CSLSGDGDTQYF; CDR3 DNA: TGCAGCCTTAGCGGAGACGGGGATACGCAGTATTTT
D gene: .; clone size: .; V gene: TRBV15; J gene: TRBJ1-6; CDR3 protein: CATSSNYVGNSPLHF; CDR3 DNA: TGTGCCACCAGCAGTAACTACGTGGGGAATTCACCCCTCCACTTT
D gene: TRBD1; clone size: .; V gene: TRBV9; J gene: TRBJ2-1; CDR3 protein: CASSDRDSSYNEQFF; CDR3 DNA: TGTGCCAGCAGCGACCGGGACAGCTCCTACAATGAGCAGTTCTTC
D gene: .; clone size: .; V gene: TRBV5-1; J gene: TRBJ2-6; CDR3 protein: CASSLGPPSMRGANVLTF; CDR3 DNA: TGCGCCAGCAGCTTGGGACCGCCGAGCATGAGGGGGGCCAACGTCCTGACTTTC
D gene: .; clone size: .; V gene: TRBV30; J gene: TRBJ2-3; CDR3 protein: CAWGTTDTQYF; CDR3 DNA: TGTGCCTGGGGGACGACAGATACGCAGTATTTT
D gene: TRBD2; clone size: .; V gene: TRBV11-3; J gene: TRBJ2-5; CDR3 protein: CASSLDGGLGETQYF; CDR3 DNA: TGTGCCAGCAGCTTAGACGGGGGACTAGGAGAGACCCAGTACTTC
D gene: .; clone size: .; V gene: TRBV18; J gene: TRBJ1-5; CDR3 protein: CASSQFQGGSNQPQHF; CDR3 DNA: TGTGCCAGCTCACAGTTTCAGGGAGGAAGCAATCAGCCCCAGCATTTT
D gene: .; clone size: .; V gene: TRBV19; J gene: TRBJ1-4; CDR3 protein: CASSLPSGPNEKLFF; CDR3 DNA: TGTGCCAGTAGCCTACCCTCGGGGCCTAATGAAAAACTGTTTTTT
D gene: TRBD1; clone size: once; V gene: TRBV2; J gene: TRBJ2-3; CDR3 protein: CASNLNPALGQGRPSTDTQYF; CDR3 DNA: TGTGCCAGCAACCTCAACCCGGCCTTGGGACAGGGAAGACCTAGCACAGATACGCAGTATTTT
D gene: .; clone size: once; V gene: TRBV5-5; J gene: TRBJ1-1; CDR3 protein: CASSETVNTEAFF; CDR3 DNA: TGTGCCAGCAGCGAAACAGTGAACACTGAAGCTTTCTTT
D gene: .; clone size: .; V gene: TRBV15; J gene: TRBJ2-5; CDR3 protein: CATSRGARETQYF; CDR3 DNA: TGTGCCACCAGCAGAGGGGCGCGGGAGACCCAGTACTTC
D gene: .; clone size: once; V gene: TRBV13; J gene: TRBJ2-2; CDR3 protein: CASSLKAYAGELFF; CDR3 DNA: TGTGCCAGCAGCTTAAAGGCCTACGCCGGGGAGCTGTTTTTT
D gene: .; clone size: .; V gene: TRBV7-6; J gene: TRBJ1-5; CDR3 protein: CASSLAGRGGNQPQHF; CDR3 DNA: TGTGCCAGCAGCTTAGCGGGGAGAGGGGGGAATCAGCCCCAGCATTTT
D gene: .; clone size: .; V gene: TRBV7-2; J gene: TRBJ1-3; CDR3 protein: CASSAGPNSLGNTIYF; CDR3 DNA: TGTGCCAGCAGCGCGGGACCGAACTCTTTGGGAAACACCATATATTTT